What follows are 29 T cell receptor beta chains derived from one specimen sequenced in a study of blood T cell repertoires in COVID-19. Here immunoSEQ multiplex PCR was the method, and the copy in TCRdb shows in-frame clones only, minus some. The table has 230,000 or so clones, 84% seen once. The sequenced sample was peripheral blood. These receptors were collected from a man in his thirties or forties with active or convalescent COVID-19.

V gene TRBV9 combines with J gene TRBJ2-7; the D gene is possibly TRBD1 (7 bases). The germline V gene has CDR1 SGDLS and CDR2 YYNGEE. V dropped 2 bases and J dropped 5 bases, with 17 bases sitting between them. CDR3 length: 15 amino acids. The CDR3 is CASSVKGAAGNEQYF. The CDR3 region has the DNA TGTGCCAGCAGCGTTAAGGGGGCTGCGGGGAACGAGCAGTACTTC.

The J gene is TRBJ2-7, the V gene TRBV27, with 7 bases identical to TRBD2. V lost 6 bases to trimming and J lost 1 base; unmatched junction nucleotides: 3. This CDR3 is built from 13 residues. From germline, CDR1 is MNHEY and CDR2 SMNVEV (reference sequence). The chain's CDR3 is CASRWGGSYEQYF. CDR3 nucleotides: TGTGCCAGCAGATGGGGGGGGTCCTACGAGCAGTACTTC.

The V and J genes are TRBV7-2 and TRBJ2-1; the match to TRBD2 covers 10 bases. CDR1 is SGHTA and CDR2 is FQGNSA in the germline V gene. The trim removed 3 bases at V and 7 bases at J, leaving 6 bases unmatched. This CDR3 comprises 15 residues. The CDR3 here is CASSLGSGRTNEQFF. CDR3 sequence (DNA): TGTGCCAGCAGCTTGGGTAGCGGGAGGACGAATGAGCAGTTCTTC.

The V call is TRBV5-1, the J call TRBJ1-1; tentatively, D is TRBD1 (5 bases). Germline CDR1 reads SGHRS; CDR2 reads YFSETQ. The length of the CDR3 is 14 residues. The V end lost 0 bases, the J end lost 1 base, and 7 bases lay between the germline ends. The CDR3 bases are TGCGCCAGCAGCTTGGACAGGTGGAACACTGAAGCTTTCTTT. Translating it yields CASSLDRWNTEAFF.

This chain uses TRBV28 with TRBJ2-7; TRBD2 matches 9 bases. In germline, CDR1 is MDHEN, CDR2 SYDVKM. There are 16 residues in the CDR3. V was clipped by 10 bases and J by 3 bases; unmatched bases: 16. CDR3: CATLRAGGLLGYEQYF. CDR3 sequence (DNA): TGTGCCACCCTTAGGGCGGGGGGGTTGTTAGGCTACGAGCAGTACTTC. The complete variable domain, with remaining parts taken from reference TRBV28 and TRBJ2-7, reads DVKVTQSSRYLVKRTGEKVFLECVQDMDHENMFWYRQDPGLGLRLIYFSYDVKMKEKGDIPEGYSVSREKKERFSLILESASTNQTSMYLCATLRAGGLLGYEQYFGPGTRLTVT.

The chain joins TRBV19 to TRBJ2-7; D not certain. V shed 4 bases and J shed 4 bases, with 11 bases lying between them. The CDR3 is 13 amino acids. The germline V gene has CDR1 LNHDA and CDR2 SQIVND (reference sequence). The CDR3 nucleotides read TGTGCCAGTAGTACGACACAATTATACGAGCAGTACTTC. It translates to CASSTTQLYEQYF.

The chain couples TRBV24-1 to TRBJ1-2; D call uncertain. Looked up from germline, CDR1 is KGHDR and CDR2 is SFDVKD. V lost 5 bases and J 3 bases, leaving 9 bases between the germline ends. CDR3 size: 13 residues. In nucleotides, the CDR3 is TGTGCCACCAGTGCTCGGGGAGACTATGGCTACACCTTC. The encoded protein is CATSARGDYGYTF.

The chain combines TRBV23-1 with TRBJ2-7; D might be TRBD2 (6 bases). TRBV23-1 is known as an ORF, though its function is uncertain. The length of the CDR3 is 16 residues. V lost 9 bases to trimming and J lost 2 bases, with 23 bases between them. The CDR3 loop is CAREGDRSITTYEQYF. The CDR3 region has the DNA TGCGCCAGGGAGGGAGACCGAAGCATCACTACCTACGAGCAGTACTTC.

This rearrangement joins TRBV28 to TRBJ2-3, with TRBD2 as a possible D gene (6 bases). The CDR3 totals 12 residues. Germline V gene sequence: CDR1 MDHEN, CDR2 SYDVKM. The CDR3 spells CRREGATDTQYF. CDR3 bases: TGTAGGAGGGAAGGAGCTACAGATACGCAGTATTTT.

The table lists this clone with a few counts. This chain links TRBV28 with TRBJ1-6, with 10 bases that match TRBD1. V gave up 8 bases and J gave up 9 bases; unmatched junction bases: 13. This CDR3 has 16 amino acids. Germline CDR1 reads MDHEN; CDR2 reads SYDVKM. This chain's CDR3 is CASLSFSGTGVSPLHF. For the CDR3, the DNA is TGTGCCAGCCTATCTTTTTCCGGGACAGGGGTTTCACCCCTCCACTTT. The variable domain in full, with the rest retrieved from reference TRBV28 and TRBJ1-6, is DVKVTQSSRYLVKRTGEKVFLECVQDMDHENMFWYRQDPGLGLRLIYFSYDVKMKEKGDIPEGYSVSREKKERFSLILESASTNQTSMYLCASLSFSGTGVSPLHFGNGTRLTVT.

This chain joins TRBV29-1 and TRBJ1-2, with D maybe TRBD1 (5 bases). Looked up from germline, CDR1 is SQVTM and CDR2 is ANQGSEA. The CDR3 spans 12 residues. V gave up 7 bases and J gave up 5 bases, with 14 bases separating them. Written as DNA, the CDR3 is TGCAGCGGTCGGGCGGGGCGGTATGGCTACACCTTC. Protein: CSGRAGRYGYTF.

The CDR3, as DNA: TGTGCCAGCAGCCAAGGTCCCGGCGGGAACACTGAAGCTTTCTTT. Translated, it gives CASSQGPGGNTEAFF. This chain connects TRBV4-2 to TRBJ1-1; D uncertain. Germline CDR1 reads LGHNA; CDR2 reads YNFKEQ. V was shortened by 1 base and J by 1 base, with 10 bases between the two germline ends. This CDR3 has 15 residues.

This chain connects TRBV6-5 to TRBJ1-2, with D maybe TRBD1 (6 bases). The CDR3 covers 12 residues. V gave up 7 bases and J gave up 2 bases, with 8 bases separating them. Germline-derived CDR1 and CDR2 are MNHEY and SVGAGI. CDR3 amino acids: CASMDRNYGYTF. The CDR3 DNA sequence: TGTGCCAGCATGGACAGAAACTATGGCTACACCTTC.

The chain uses TRBV30 and TRBJ1-1; TRBD1 is a possible D gene (5 bases). Germline CDR1 and CDR2: GTSNPN and SVGIG (reference sequence). The CDR3 is made up of 13 amino acids. V dropped 6 bases and J dropped 1 base, with 12 bases sitting between them. The CDR3 nucleotides read TGTGCCTGTGCAGGGCGGAAGAACACTGAAGCTTTCTTT. Residues: CACAGRKNTEAFF.

This chain joins TRBV5-1 and TRBJ1-2, with TRBD1 matching 8 bases. The CDR3 sequence is 14 residues long. Germline loops: CDR1 SGHRS, CDR2 YFSETQ. Trimming removed 4 bases from V and 7 bases from J; junction bases left unmatched: 9. This CDR3 reads CASSTDRGWGGYTF. The CDR3 nucleotides are TGCGCCAGCAGCACCGACAGGGGATGGGGTGGCTACACCTTC.

J is TRBJ1-1 and V is TRBV6-5; 12 nucleotides agree with TRBD1. CDR1 MNHEY and CDR2 SVGAGI come from the germline V gene. This CDR3 region has 14 residues. V trimming: 8 bases; J trimming: 1 base; junction bases outside the gene matches: 2. DNA for the CDR3: TGTGCCAGCGGGACAGGGGGCAAGAACACTGAAGCTTTCTTT. Its protein is CASGTGGKNTEAFF.

The chain uses TRBV11-2 and TRBJ1-4; possibly TRBD1 for D (5 bases). The CDR3 covers 13 residues. Germline V gives CDR1 SGHAT, CDR2 FQNNGV. The ends were cut back, 5 bases at V and 7 bases at J, with 11 bases in the middle. This chain's CDR3 is CASSPDIREKLFF. CDR3 DNA: TGTGCCAGCAGCCCGGACATACGTGAAAAACTGTTTTTT.

The chain couples TRBV19 to TRBJ1-5; D is ambiguous. Germline values: CDR1 LNHDA, CDR2 SQIVND (reference sequence). The ends were cut back, 5 bases at V and 6 bases at J, with 11 bases in the middle. This CDR3 has 13 residues. CDR3 region: CASSPNRGQPQHF. CDR3 in DNA: TGTGCCAGTAGTCCGAACCGGGGTCAGCCCCAGCATTTT.

The chain is built from TRBV6-5 and TRBJ2-1, with 7 bases matching TRBD2. The CDR3 is 16 amino acids. Trimming cost V 2 bases and J 4 bases; bases outside gene matches: 8. Germline V gene sequence: CDR1 MNHEY, CDR2 SVGAGI. The CDR3 region is CASSYDRGRGYNEQFF. CDR3 nucleotides: TGTGCCAGCAGTTACGACCGCGGGAGAGGGTACAATGAGCAGTTCTTC.

The genes are TRBV29-1 and TRBJ1-1, with 7 nucleotides matching TRBD1. The CDR3 covers 13 residues. The germline gives CDR1 SQVTM, CDR2 ANQGSEA. V gave up 7 bases and J gave up 1 base; unmatched junction bases: 6. In nucleotides, the CDR3 is TGCAGCGGAAACAGGGGCCGGAACACTGAAGCTTTCTTT. This encodes CSGNRGRNTEAFF.

This clone was detected only a few times. The chain links TRBV7-9 to TRBJ2-7; TRBD2 is a possible D gene (6 bases). Germline CDR1 is SEHNR and CDR2 is FQNEAQ (reference sequence). This CDR3 is 14 amino acids long. Between the trimmed V and J ends, which lost 1 base and 2 bases, there was a span of 9 bases. DNA for the CDR3: TGTGCCAGCAGCTTAGTCGGGAGTACCTACGAGCAGTACTTC. The encoded protein is CASSLVGSTYEQYF.

This chain links TRBV28 with TRBJ1-2; D not resolved. Germline V CDR1 and CDR2: MDHEN, SYDVKM. V was clipped by 8 bases and J by 2 bases, with 15 bases between them. CDR3 length: 14 amino acids. CDR3 residues: CASAQRRLNYGYTF. The CDR3 DNA follows: TGTGCCAGCGCTCAACGACGACTCAACTATGGCTACACCTTC.

CDR3 protein: CASSQVRTEQYF. DNA for the CDR3: TGTGCCAGCAGCCAAGTTAGGACAGAGCAGTACTTC. This chain joins TRBV3-1 (or the pseudogene TRBV3-2) and TRBJ2-7; D perhaps matches TRBD1 (5 bases). Trimming pared 1 base from V and 7 bases from J, leaving 8 bases between. CDR3 length: 12 residues. Germline V CDR1 and CDR2: LGHDT, YNNKEL (reference sequence).

J is TRBJ2-2 and V is TRBV2; 14 bases are a match to TRBD2. The CDR3 is made up of 15 amino acids. From germline, CDR1 is SNHLY and CDR2 FYNNEI. The V gene end was trimmed by 7 bases and the J gene end by 7 bases; junction bases not matched to a gene: 5. The CDR3 region has the DNA TGTGCCAGCACGGGGACTAGCGGGGGCCACGGGGAGCTGTTTTTT. It translates to CASTGTSGGHGELFF.

This clone was seen a handful of times. The V call is TRBV4-3, the J call TRBJ2-7, with 8 bases lining up with TRBD2. V shed 3 bases, J shed 4 bases, and the junction held 8 bases outside the gene matches. The CDR3 covers 15 residues. CDR1 and CDR2 from the germline V gene are LGHNA and YSLEER. DNA for the CDR3: TGCGCCAGCAGCCAGAGCGGGAGTGGGAGATACGAGCAGTACTTC. This sequence encodes CASSQSGSGRYEQYF.

CDR3 coding DNA: TGTGCCAGCAGTGAGGACAGGGGGTTTGGCTACACCTTC. It codes for CASSEDRGFGYTF. This chain joins TRBV2 and TRBJ1-2; 10 bases agree with TRBD1. The CDR3 covers 13 residues. V shed 3 bases and J 7 bases; nucleotides not matched to a gene: 2. From germline, CDR1 is SNHLY and CDR2 FYNNEI.

The chain joins TRBV19 to TRBJ2-7; TRBD1 aligns across 7 bases. Germline assignment: CDR1 LNHDA and CDR2 SQIVND (reference sequence). The ends lost 6 bases at V and 0 bases at J; junction bases unmatched: 2. This CDR3 has 13 amino acids. CDR3 loop: CASSRDSSYEQYF. The CDR3 bases are TGTGCCAGTAGCCGGGACAGCTCCTACGAGCAGTACTTC.

This rearrangement joins TRBV7-8 to TRBJ2-2; D gene unclear. CDR1 SGHVS and CDR2 FQNEAQ come from the germline V gene. V was cut by 6 bases and J by 0 bases, with 11 bases left in between. The CDR3 totals 15 residues. Written as DNA, the CDR3 is TGTGCCAGCAGAGTCACAGAAGCGAACACCGGGGAGCTGTTTTTT. It is translated as CASRVTEANTGELFF.

This rearrangement joins TRBV30 to TRBJ1-3; 7 bases align to TRBD1. After removal of 6 bases from V and 3 bases from J, the junction contained 5 bases not matched to a gene. Germline assignment: CDR1 GTSNPN and CDR2 SVGIG (reference sequence). The CDR3 length is 13 residues. This CDR3 is CACLGQIGNTIYF. CDR3 DNA: TGTGCCTGTTTGGGACAGATTGGAAACACCATATATTTT. Looking up the rest from reference TRBV30 and TRBJ1-3 gives the full variable domain: SQTIHQWPATLVQPVGSPLSLECTVEGTSNPNLYWYRQAAGRGLQLLFYSVGIGQISSEVPQNLSASRPQDRQFILSSKKLLLSDSGFYLCACLGQIGNTIYFGEGSWLTVV.